This entry lists 19 T cell receptor beta chains sequenced from one sample in a study of T cells in Graves' hyperthyroidism and ophthalmopathy. There were TCR beta CDR3 regions amplified from RNA transcripts. First-round RT-PCR targeting the TCR CDR3 was performed with the HTBI primer set. TCRdb processed the multiplex PCR reads anew with MiXCR; each CDR3 protein has one entry. Found here are about 410,000 distinct CDR3 sequences, roughly 14% of them singletons; the top ten hold roughly an eighth. Material: blood. These receptors were collected from a man aged 18 to 29 with Graves' ophthalmopathy.

This clonotype was seen at least ten times. The gene calls are TRBV6-1 and TRBJ2-3; 9 bases are shared with TRBD1. The germline CDR1 and CDR2 sequences are MNHNS and SASEGT. V lost 6 bases and J lost 6; bases outside the gene matches: 10. The CDR3 covers 15 residues. The CDR3 DNA reads TGTGCCAGCAGGAACAACGCCGGGACAGGGGATACGCAGTATTTT. It codes for CASRNNAGTGDTQYF.

This chain uses TRBV10-3 with TRBJ1-1, with D maybe TRBD1 (5 bases). This CDR3 region has 12 residues. V shed 4 bases and J shed 5 bases, with 8 bases lying between them. The germline V gene encodes CDR1 ENHRY and CDR2 SYGVKD. The CDR3 DNA is TGTGCCATCAGTGTCGGGGGGACTGAAGCTTTCTTT. Amino acids: CAISVGGTEAFF.

This clonotype was seen at least ten times. V is TRBV6-1 and J is TRBJ1-5; perhaps TRBD1 as D (6 bases). Germline CDR1 and CDR2: MNHNS and SASEGT. The CDR3 contains 15 residues. Trimming pared 5 bases from V and 6 bases from J, leaving 17 bases between. The CDR3 sequence: CASSQSGTSPQPQHF. The CDR3 nucleotides read TGTGCCAGCAGTCAGTCCGGGACATCTCCTCAGCCCCAGCATTTT.

This clonotype was seen at least ten times. The chain joins TRBV7-8 to TRBJ1-3; possibly TRBD1 for D (5 bases). The CDR3 contains 15 residues. Germline lookup yields CDR1 SGHVS and CDR2 FQNEAQ. Trimming shortened V by 2 bases and J by 0 bases, and 8 bases separated the two germline ends. Here the CDR3 reads CASSLHRISGNTIYF. CDR3 sequence (DNA): TGTGCCAGCAGCTTACACAGGATCTCTGGAAACACCATATATTTT. The full variable domain, completed using reference TRBV7-8 and TRBJ1-3, is GAGVSQSPRYKVAKRGQDVALRCDPISGHVSLFWYQQALGQGPEFLTYFQNEAQLDKSGLPSDRFFAERPEGSVSTLKIQRTQQEDSAVYLCASSLHRISGNTIYFGEGSWLTVV.

This clonotype was seen many times. V gene TRBV20-1 combines with J gene TRBJ2-5; 7 bases agree with TRBD2. This CDR3 comprises 15 residues. CDR1 and CDR2 from the germline V gene are DFQATT and SNEGSKA (reference sequence). CDR3 sequence reads: CSPSPHGTTRETQYF. In nucleotides, the CDR3 is TGCAGCCCGAGCCCCCACGGGACTACTCGAGAGACCCAGTACTTC.

This clonotype was recorded at least ten times. The rearrangement links TRBV12-3 or TRBV12-4 to TRBJ2-3, with TRBD2 identical over 7 bases. The junction had 4 bases not matched to a gene; V was cut back by 8 bases and J by 2 bases. The CDR3 contains 13 residues. The CDR3 nucleotides read TGTGCCAGCGCTAGCGGAGCCACAGATACGCAGTATTTT. Protein: CASASGATDTQYF.

J is TRBJ2-7 and V is TRBV24-1; maybe TRBD2 (6 bases). The J call is in doubt because the DNA end fits TRBJ2-1 better. This CDR3 is 12 amino acids long. Per the germline V gene, CDR1 is KGHDR and CDR2 is SFDVKD. CDR3 coding DNA: TGTGCCACCAGTGTACGGGGGTACGAGCAGTTCTTC. Protein product: CATSVRGYEQFF.

The table lists this clonotype with a count of one. The conserved phenylalanine or tryptophan normally closing the CDR3 is absent here, so this likely arose from a read error. V and J are TRBV5-1 and TRBJ2-1, with D perhaps TRBD2 (6 bases). The germline CDR1 and CDR2 sequences are SGHRS and YFSETQ. The CDR3 is 15 residues long. V was clipped by 1 base and J by 0 bases, with 8 bases between them. CDR3 sequence (DNA): TGCGCCAGCAGCTTGCGGGGGAGCTCCTACAATGAGCAGTTCCTC. This encodes CASSLRGSSYNEQFL.

This clonotype came up many times. The chain couples TRBV12-3 or TRBV12-4 to TRBJ2-1; no reliable D call. Trimming stripped 6 bases from V and 7 bases from J, with 13 bases between. This CDR3 contains 13 residues. The DNA for the CDR3 is TGTGCCAGCAGGGGATCGGGCCTGAATGAGCAGTTCTTC. Translating it yields CASRGSGLNEQFF.

This clonotype was observed at least ten times. The rearrangement joins TRBV2 to TRBJ1-2, with 7 bases matching TRBD1. V gave up 6 bases and J gave up 6 bases; unmatched junction bases: 13. CDR3 length equals 15 residues. Germline CDR1 is SNHLY and CDR2 is FYNNEI. The CDR3 coding sequence is TGTGCCAGCAGGGGGGGGGGGGACAGATTACATGGCTACACCTTC. It is translated as CASRGGGDRLHGYTF.

This clonotype has ten or more counts. The chain employs TRBV24-1 and TRBJ2-2; TRBD2 aligns across 13 bases. Per germline, CDR1 KGHDR and CDR2 SFDVKD. This CDR3 has 17 amino acids. The V segment lost 4 bases and the J segment 5 bases; nucleotides outside the gene matches: 6. Written as DNA, the CDR3 is TGTGCCACCAGTGACCCCGGACTAGCGGGAGTAACCGGGGAGCTGTTTTTT. This gives the protein CATSDPGLAGVTGELFF.

About this clonotype itself: A much larger clone differs from this one at a single base, so this may be a read error. This chain uses TRBV3-1 with TRBJ2-5; D remains unclear. Germline CDR1 LGHDT, CDR2 YNNKEL (reference sequence). CDR3 size: 13 residues. CDR3 loop: CACSPDVFGTQYF. CDR3 coding DNA: TGTGCCTGCAGCCCGGATGTATTCGGGACCCAGTACTTC.

This clonotype was recorded at least ten times. V gene TRBV2 combines with J gene TRBJ2-1; no reliable D call. The CDR3 consists of 13 residues. Germline values: CDR1 SNHLY, CDR2 FYNNEI. V dropped 8 bases and J dropped 0 bases, with 8 bases sitting between them. CDR3 bases: TGTGCCAGCGAGGTAAGCTCCTACAATGAGCAGTTCTTC. Protein: CASEVSSYNEQFF.

This clonotype was detected a few times. This chain joins TRBV2 and TRBJ2-3; D possibly corresponds to TRBD2 (6 bases). The V end was cut by 7 bases, the J end by 1 base, with 12 bases between. This CDR3 is built from 14 residues. Germline V gene data show CDR1 as SNHLY and CDR2 as FYNNEI. The CDR3 region has the DNA TGTGCCAGCAATTGGGCTAGCGGCACAGATACGCAGTATTTT. Encoded protein: CASNWASGTDTQYF.

The chain couples TRBV14 to TRBJ1-1; TRBD1 is a possible D gene (6 bases). There are 15 residues in the CDR3. The germline V gene encodes CDR1 SGHDN and CDR2 FVKESK. Trimming took 0 bases from V and 11 from J, leaving 19 bases between them. The CDR3 region is CASSQEKPGGRRAFF. CDR3 DNA sequence: TGTGCCAGCAGCCAAGAGAAACCGGGGGGCAGGCGGGCTTTCTTT.

This clonotype was counted at least ten times. In DNA form, the CDR3 reads TGTGCTAGTATGGCGGGGGGATACAATGAGCAGTTCTTC. It specifies CASMAGGYNEQFF. The chain links TRBV12-5 to TRBJ2-1; TRBD2 aligns across 8 bases. The ends lost 8 bases at V and 4 bases at J; junction bases unmatched: 4. The length of the CDR3 is 13 residues. CDR1 is LGHNT, CDR2 FRNRAP, per germline.

As concerns this clonotype: This may arise from a read error, as a much more abundant clone is one base away. V gene TRBV4-2 combines with J gene TRBJ1-5, with 7 bases identical to TRBD1. CDR1 LGHNA and CDR2 YNFKEQ come from the germline V gene. V shed 4 bases, J shed 3 bases, and the junction held 3 bases outside the gene matches. The CDR3 covers 14 residues. The CDR3 region is CASSPGQYNQPQHF. The CDR3, as DNA: TGTGCCAGCAGCCCGGGACAGTACAATCAGCCCCAGCATTTT.

V and J are TRBV9 and TRBJ2-3; TRBD2 is a possible D gene (6 bases). Looked up from germline, CDR1 is SGDLS and CDR2 is YYNGEE. The CDR3 consists of 13 residues. The V gene lost 3 bases and the J gene lost 8 bases, with 13 bases spanning the gap. CDR3: CASSGASGATQYF. The CDR3 DNA is TGTGCCAGCAGCGGGGCGTCGGGAGCTACGCAGTATTTT.

This clonotype was observed at least ten times. V is TRBV20-1 and J is TRBJ2-7; D possibly corresponds to TRBD2 (6 bases). Trimming removed 0 bases from V and 3 bases from J, with 15 bases in between. CDR3 length equals 15 residues. The germline V gene encodes CDR1 DFQATT and CDR2 SNEGSKA (reference sequence). The CDR3 sequence: CSARDSASEYYEQYF. The CDR3 DNA reads TGCAGTGCTAGAGATTCCGCTAGCGAGTACTACGAGCAGTACTTC.